These 9 T cell receptor beta chains were sequenced from one sample in a study of cytomegalovirus exposure and HLA in healthy donors. Primers included in the PCR were 60 Vbeta and 13 Jbeta primers. Using immunoSEQ multiplex PCR, the repertoire was profiled, and TCRdb retains in-frame clones only, with some absent. The repertoire includes 160,000 or so clones, 65% to 80% of them detected once, and 0.65% to 0.75% sits in the top ten. Material: PBMCs. These receptors were obtained from a woman aged 40 to 50 in good health and CMV-seronegative.

J is TRBJ2-3 and V is TRBV5-6, with 9 bases fitting TRBD2. After removal of 0 bases from V and 2 bases from J, the junction contained 1 base not matched to a gene. The CDR3 contains 15 residues. Per the germline V gene, CDR1 is SGHDT and CDR2 is YYEEEE. The CDR3 DNA sequence: TGTGCCAGCAGCTTGGGACTAGCGGACACAGATACGCAGTATTTT. Amino acids: CASSLGLADTDTQYF.

On this clone itself: The sample contains more than one DNA sequence encoding this CDR3. The V call is TRBV2, the J call TRBJ1-1; D unclear. From germline, CDR1 is SNHLY and CDR2 FYNNEI. The V gene lost 2 bases and the J gene lost 5 bases, with 9 bases spanning the gap. The CDR3 runs to 13 residues. CDR3 sequence (DNA): TGTGCCAGCAGTGAACAAGGGAGGACTGAAGCTTTCTTT. This sequence encodes CASSEQGRTEAFF. The whole variable domain, remainder taken from reference TRBV2 and TRBJ1-1, is EPEVTQTPSHQVTQMGQEVILRCVPISNHLYFYWYRQILGQKVEFLVSFYNNEISEKSEIFDDQFSVERPDGSNFTLKIRSTKLEDSAMYFCASSEQGRTEAFFGQGTRLTVV.

V usage is TRBV18 and J usage is TRBJ1-1; D not resolved. The CDR3 covers 13 residues. Germline CDR1 and CDR2: KGHSH and LQKENI. The V end lost 3 bases, the J end lost 3 bases, and 8 bases lay between the germline ends. CDR3 protein: CASSPTSDTEAFF. The CDR3 DNA sequence: TGTGCCAGCTCACCGACAAGTGACACTGAAGCTTTCTTT.

The CDR3 DNA sequence: TGTGCCAGCAGTTTATCGGGACAGCGCCTATCCTACGAGCAGTACTTC. Translating it yields CASSLSGQRLSYEQYF. The chain joins TRBV27 to TRBJ2-7; 7 nucleotides agree with TRBD1. Germline values: CDR1 MNHEY, CDR2 SMNVEV (reference sequence). The junction had 6 bases not matched to a gene; V was cut back by 0 bases and J by 1 base. The CDR3 consists of 16 residues.

V and J are TRBV5-4 and TRBJ2-5, with 8 positions matching TRBD1. CDR1 is SGHNT and CDR2 is YYREEE in the germline V gene (reference sequence). The CDR3 runs to 14 residues. With V trimmed by 4 bases and J by 5 bases, 7 bases remained unmatched. This CDR3 is CASSKQGQEETQYF. CDR3 sequence (DNA): TGTGCCAGCAGCAAACAGGGACAGGAGGAGACCCAGTACTTC. The variable domain in full, with the rest retrieved from reference TRBV5-4 and TRBJ2-5, is ETGVTQSPTHLIKTRGQQVTLRCSSQSGHNTVSWYQQALGQGPQFIFQYYREEENGRGNFPPRFSGLQFPNYSSELNVNALELDDSALYLCASSKQGQEETQYFGPGTRLLVL.

V and J are TRBV14 and TRBJ2-2; possibly TRBD2 for D (5 bases). Germline-derived CDR1 and CDR2 are SGHDN and FVKESK. The ends were cut back, 4 bases at V and 2 bases at J, with 17 bases in the middle. This CDR3 has 17 residues. The CDR3 DNA reads as TGTGCCAGCAGCCGCGCCCGTGGGAGCTTCAACACCGGGGAGCTGTTTTTT. It translates to CASSRARGSFNTGELFF.

The chain couples TRBV5-1 to TRBJ2-7; 9 nucleotides match TRBD2. Germline CDR1 and CDR2: SGHRS and YFSETQ. J gave up 4 bases and V 5 bases, and 7 bases lay outside the gene matches. The CDR3 extends over 14 amino acids. The DNA for the CDR3 is TGCGCCAGCAGTTTTCAGCGGGAGGCGTACGAGCAGTACTTC. Translating it yields CASSFQREAYEQYF.

The chain links TRBV30 to TRBJ1-5; 7 positions agree with TRBD1. CDR3 length: 17 amino acids. With 0 bases clipped from V and 5 bases from J, the junction kept 13 bases outside the gene matches. Germline V gives CDR1 GTSNPN, CDR2 SVGIG (reference sequence). CDR3 DNA sequence: TGTGCCTGGAGTGTGGGGTTTAGGGGGCGCCGGGATCAGCCCCAGCATTTT. It yields the protein CAWSVGFRGRRDQPQHF.

The sample holds one count of this clone. The chain uses TRBV2 and TRBJ1-1, with 7 bases identical to TRBD1. CDR3 length: 19 amino acids. Germline assignment: CDR1 SNHLY and CDR2 FYNNEI. J was trimmed by 1 base and V by 2 bases; bases with no gene match: 16. CDR3 nucleotides: TGTGCCAGCAGTGAAAGGGGCCGAGACAGGGTTTCCGGGAACACTGAAGCTTTCTTT. Amino acids: CASSERGRDRVSGNTEAFF.